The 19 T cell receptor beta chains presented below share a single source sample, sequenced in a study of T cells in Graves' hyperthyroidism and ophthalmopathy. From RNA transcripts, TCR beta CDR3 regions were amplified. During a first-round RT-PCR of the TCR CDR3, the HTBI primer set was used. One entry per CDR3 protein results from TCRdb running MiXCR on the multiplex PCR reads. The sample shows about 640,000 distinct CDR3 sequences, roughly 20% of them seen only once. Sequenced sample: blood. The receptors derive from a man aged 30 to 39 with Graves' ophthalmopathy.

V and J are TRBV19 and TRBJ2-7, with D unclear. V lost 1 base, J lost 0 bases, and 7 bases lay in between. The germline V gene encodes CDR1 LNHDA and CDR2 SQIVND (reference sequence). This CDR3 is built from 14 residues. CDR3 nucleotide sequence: TGTGCCAGTAGTATAGCGGTAGCCTCCTACGAGCAGTACTTC. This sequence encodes CASSIAVASYEQYF.

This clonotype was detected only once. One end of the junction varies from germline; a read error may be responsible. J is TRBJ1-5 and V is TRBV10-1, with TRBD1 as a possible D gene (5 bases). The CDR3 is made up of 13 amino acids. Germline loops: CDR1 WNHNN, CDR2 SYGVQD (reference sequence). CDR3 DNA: TGTGCCACCGGGGGGGGGAGCAATCAGCCCCAGCATTTT. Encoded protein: CATGGGSNQPQHF.

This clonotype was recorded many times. The chain's CDR3 is CASSQLDTEAFF. The CDR3 region has the DNA TGTGCCAGCAGCCAACTAGACACTGAAGCTTTCTTT. The gene calls are TRBV3-1 and TRBJ1-1; D is undetermined. V shed 2 bases and J shed 3 bases, with 4 bases lying between them. CDR3 length: 12 amino acids. Germline CDR1 is LGHDT and CDR2 is YNNKEL (reference sequence).

The chain's CDR3 is CASSIGTGKGYTF. CDR3 bases: TGCGCCAGCAGCATCGGGACAGGGAAAGGCTACACCTTC. The chain couples TRBV5-1 to TRBJ1-2; 9 bases align to TRBD1. Germline V CDR1 and CDR2: SGHRS, YFSETQ. The V and J ends lost 4 bases and 8 bases, in that order; junction bases with no gene match: 6. This CDR3 contains 13 residues.

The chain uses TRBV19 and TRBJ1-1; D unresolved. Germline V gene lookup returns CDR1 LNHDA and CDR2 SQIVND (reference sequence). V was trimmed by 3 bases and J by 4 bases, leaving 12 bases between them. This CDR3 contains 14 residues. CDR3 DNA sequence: TGTGCCAGTAGTATCCGTAGCTCGGGCACTGAAGCTTTCTTT. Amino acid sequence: CASSIRSSGTEAFF.

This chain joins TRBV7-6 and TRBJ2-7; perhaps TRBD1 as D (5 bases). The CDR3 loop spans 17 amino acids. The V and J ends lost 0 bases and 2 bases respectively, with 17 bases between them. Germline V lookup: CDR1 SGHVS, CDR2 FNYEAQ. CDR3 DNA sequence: TGTGCCAGCAGCTTAGCTCCCTCAGGGTCCTATACCTACGAGCAGTACTTC. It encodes CASSLAPSGSYTYEQYF.

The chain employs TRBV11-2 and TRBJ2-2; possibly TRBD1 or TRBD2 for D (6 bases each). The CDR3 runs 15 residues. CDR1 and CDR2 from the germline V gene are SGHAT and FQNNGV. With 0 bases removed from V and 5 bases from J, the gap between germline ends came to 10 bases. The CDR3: CASSLEGGFTGELFF. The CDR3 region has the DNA TGTGCCAGCAGCTTAGAGGGGGGCTTTACCGGGGAGCTGTTTTTT.

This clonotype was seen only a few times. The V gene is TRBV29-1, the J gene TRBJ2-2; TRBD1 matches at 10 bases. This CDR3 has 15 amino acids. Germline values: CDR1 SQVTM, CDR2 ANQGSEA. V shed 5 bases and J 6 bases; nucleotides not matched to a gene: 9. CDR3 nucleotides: TGCAGCGTTATCTTAGACAGGGGGCGCTCCGGGGAGCTGTTTTTT. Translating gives CSVILDRGRSGELFF.

The CDR3: CSVARAGVNEQFF. As DNA, the CDR3 is TGCAGCGTTGCCAGGGCAGGGGTCAATGAGCAGTTCTTC. The genes are TRBV29-1 and TRBJ2-1, with D possibly TRBD1 on 6 matching bases. Germline-derived CDR1 and CDR2 are SQVTM and ANQGSEA. This CDR3 is 13 amino acids long. With 4 bases removed from V and 6 bases from J, the gap between germline ends came to 13 bases.

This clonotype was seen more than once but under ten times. The CDR3 sequence: CASSPWGNGEQYF. The CDR3 nucleotides read TGTGCCAGCAGTCCCTGGGGCAACGGGGAGCAGTACTTC. The chain couples TRBV27 to TRBJ2-7, with a tentative D call TRBD1 (5 bases). The germline V gene has CDR1 MNHEY and CDR2 SMNVEV (reference sequence). CDR3 length: 13 residues. Between the trimmed V and J ends, which lost 5 bases and 7 bases, there was a span of 15 bases.

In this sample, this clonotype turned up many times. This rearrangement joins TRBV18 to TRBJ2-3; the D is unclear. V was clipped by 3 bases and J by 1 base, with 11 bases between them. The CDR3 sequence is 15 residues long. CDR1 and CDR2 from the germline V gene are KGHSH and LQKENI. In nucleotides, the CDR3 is TGTGCCAGCTCACCGATGATGACGGGCACAGATACGCAGTATTTT. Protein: CASSPMMTGTDTQYF.

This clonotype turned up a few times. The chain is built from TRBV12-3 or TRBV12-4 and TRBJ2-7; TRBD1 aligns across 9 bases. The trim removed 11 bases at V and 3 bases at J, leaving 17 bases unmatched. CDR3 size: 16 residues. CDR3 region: CAAAREGQGYFYEQYF. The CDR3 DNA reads TGTGCCGCCGCTAGGGAGGGACAGGGTTATTTCTACGAGCAGTACTTC.

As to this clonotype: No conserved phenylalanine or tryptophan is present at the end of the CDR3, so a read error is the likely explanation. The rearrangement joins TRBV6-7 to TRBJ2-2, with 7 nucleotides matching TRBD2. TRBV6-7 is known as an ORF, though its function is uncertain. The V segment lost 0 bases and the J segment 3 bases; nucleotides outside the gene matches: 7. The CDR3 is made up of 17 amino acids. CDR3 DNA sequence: TGTGCCAGCAGTTACTCGACTAGCCCCACTTACACCGGGGAGCTGTTTTCT. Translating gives CASSYSTSPTYTGELFS.

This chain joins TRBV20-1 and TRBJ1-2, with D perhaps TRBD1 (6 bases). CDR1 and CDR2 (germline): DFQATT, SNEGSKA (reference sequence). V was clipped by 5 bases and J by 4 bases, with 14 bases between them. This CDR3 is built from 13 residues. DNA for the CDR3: TGCAGTGCTCCCCAGCAGGGGATCTATGGCTACACCTTC. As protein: CSAPQQGIYGYTF.

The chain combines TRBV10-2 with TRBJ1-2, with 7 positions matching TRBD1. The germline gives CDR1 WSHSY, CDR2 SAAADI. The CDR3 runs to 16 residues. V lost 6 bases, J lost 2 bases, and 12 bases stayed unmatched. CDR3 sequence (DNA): TGCGCCAGCAGCCAATCACCGGGACAGAGAAACTATGGCTACACCTTC. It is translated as CASSQSPGQRNYGYTF.

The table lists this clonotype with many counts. CDR3 in amino acids: CASSLGTSTGELFF. The CDR3 DNA is TGTGCCAGCAGCTTGGGGACTAGCACCGGGGAGCTGTTTTTT. The chain joins TRBV11-2 to TRBJ2-2, with 8 nucleotides matching TRBD2. The CDR3 spans 14 residues. Germline V gives CDR1 SGHAT, CDR2 FQNNGV. The V gene end was trimmed by 3 bases and the J gene end by 4 bases; junction bases not matched to a gene: 1.

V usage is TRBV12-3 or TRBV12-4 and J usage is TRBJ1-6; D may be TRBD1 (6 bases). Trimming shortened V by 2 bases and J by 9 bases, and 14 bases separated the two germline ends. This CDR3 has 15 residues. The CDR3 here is CASSLITGLSSPLHF. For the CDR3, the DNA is TGTGCCAGCAGTTTAATAACAGGGTTGAGTTCACCCCTCCACTTT.

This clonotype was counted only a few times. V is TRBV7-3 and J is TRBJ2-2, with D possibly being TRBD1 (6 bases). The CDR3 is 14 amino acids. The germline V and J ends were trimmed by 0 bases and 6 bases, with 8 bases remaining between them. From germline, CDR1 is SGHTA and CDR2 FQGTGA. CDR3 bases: TGTGCCAGCAGCTTAACGGGGGCGGCCGGGGAGCTGTTTTTT. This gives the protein CASSLTGAAGELFF. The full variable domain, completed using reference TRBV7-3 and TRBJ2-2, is GAGVSQTPSNKVTEKGKYVELRCDPISGHTALYWYRQSLGQGPEFLIYFQGTGAADDSGLPNDRFFAVRPEGSVSTLKIQRTERGDSAVYLCASSLTGAAGELFFGEGSRLTVL.

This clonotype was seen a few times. CDR3 region: CASSFSRGSYGYTF. The DNA of the CDR3 is TGTGCCAGCAGTTTTTCAAGGGGATCCTATGGCTACACCTTC. V and J are TRBV2 and TRBJ1-2; D might be TRBD1 (5 bases). Germline V gene data show CDR1 as SNHLY and CDR2 as FYNNEI. V lost 5 bases, J lost 4 bases, and 14 bases lay in between. The CDR3 sequence is 14 residues long.